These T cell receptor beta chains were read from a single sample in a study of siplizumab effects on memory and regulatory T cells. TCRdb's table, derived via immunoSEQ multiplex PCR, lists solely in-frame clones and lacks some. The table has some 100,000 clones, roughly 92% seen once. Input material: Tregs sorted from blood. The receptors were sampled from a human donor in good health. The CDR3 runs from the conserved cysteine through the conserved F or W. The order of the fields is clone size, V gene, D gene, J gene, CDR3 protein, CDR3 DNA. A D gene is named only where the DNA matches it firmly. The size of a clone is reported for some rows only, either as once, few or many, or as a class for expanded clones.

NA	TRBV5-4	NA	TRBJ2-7	CASTSPEANYEQYF	TGTGCCAGCACCTCCCCGGAGGCGAACTACGAGCAGTACTTC
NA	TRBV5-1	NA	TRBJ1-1	CASSLILGRGDTEAFF	TGCGCCAGCAGCTTGATCTTGGGGCGCGGAGACACTGAAGCTTTCTTT
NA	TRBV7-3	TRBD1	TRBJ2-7	CASSRDRAYEQYF	TGTGCCAGCAGCCGAGACAGGGCCTACGAGCAGTACTTC
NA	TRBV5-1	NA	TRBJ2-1	CATSPQGFSYNEQFF	TGCGCCACCTCGCCCCAGGGATTTTCCTACAATGAGCAGTTCTTC
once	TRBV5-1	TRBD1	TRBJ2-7	CASSLGTVHYEQYF	TGCGCCAGCAGCTTAGGGACAGTCCACTACGAGCAGTACTTC
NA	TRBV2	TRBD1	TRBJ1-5	CASTTGTANQPQHF	TGTGCCAGCACCACCGGGACAGCGAATCAGCCCCAGCATTTT
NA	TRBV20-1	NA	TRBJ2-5	CSALGQETQYF	TGCAGTGCCCTCGGGCAAGAGACCCAGTACTTC
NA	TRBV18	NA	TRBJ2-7	CASSTPGGEQYF	TGTGCCAGCTCAACCCCAGGAGGCGAGCAGTACTTC
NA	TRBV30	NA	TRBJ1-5	CAWSMRVGSNQPQHF	TGTGCCTGGAGTATGAGGGTGGGGAGCAATCAGCCCCAGCATTTT
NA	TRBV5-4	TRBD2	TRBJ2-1	CASSFGSGTSGTNEQFF	TGTGCCAGCAGCTTTGGGTCCGGGACTAGCGGGACAAATGAGCAGTTCTTC
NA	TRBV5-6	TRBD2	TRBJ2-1	CASSLGPRGDEQFF	TGTGCCAGCAGCTTGGGACCTCGGGGGGATGAGCAGTTCTTC
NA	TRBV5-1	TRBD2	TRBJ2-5	CASSSWTSGDQETQYF	TGCGCCAGCAGCTCGTGGACTAGCGGTGACCAAGAGACCCAGTACTTC
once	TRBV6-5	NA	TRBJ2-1	CASSYSRPPESDEQFF	TGTGCCAGCAGTTACTCGAGACCTCCCGAATCGGATGAGCAGTTCTTC
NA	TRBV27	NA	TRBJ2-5	CARAGQETQYF	TGTGCCAGGGCCGGGCAAGAGACCCAGTACTTC
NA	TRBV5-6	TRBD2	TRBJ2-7	CASSLGLRVTSVYEQYF	TGTGCCAGCAGCTTAGGCCTTCGTGTGACTAGCGTGTACGAGCAGTACTTC
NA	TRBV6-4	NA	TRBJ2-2	CASGNTGELFF	TGTGCCAGCGGTAACACCGGGGAGCTGTTTTTT
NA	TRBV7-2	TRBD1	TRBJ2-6	CASSLARGGWLGSGANVLTF	TGTGCCAGCAGCTTAGCGCGAGGGGGCTGGTTGGGATCTGGGGCCAACGTCCTGACTTTC
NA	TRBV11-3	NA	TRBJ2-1	CASSLVPGTAVYEQFF	TGTGCCAGCAGCTTAGTTCCAGGGACGGCGGTGTATGAGCAGTTCTTC
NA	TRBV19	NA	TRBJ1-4	CASSIGARVAEKLFF	TGTGCCAGTAGTATCGGAGCAAGGGTAGCTGAAAAACTGTTTTTT
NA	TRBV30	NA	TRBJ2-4	CAWRPLGTAGNIQYF	TGTGCCTGGAGACCCCTGGGGACGGCGGGAAACATTCAGTACTTC
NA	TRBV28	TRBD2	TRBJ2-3	CASRRTFRLAGSTDTQYF	TGTGCCAGCAGGAGAACCTTTAGGCTAGCGGGTTCGACAGATACGCAGTATTTT